Listed here are 8 T cell receptor beta chains from one sample, sequenced in a study of OX40 agonist ivuxolimab in advanced cancers. TCRdb's copy holds only in-frame clones and misses some; the assay was immunoSEQ multiplex PCR. The sample contains around 69,000 clones, 80% to 90% of which appear only once. Sequenced here: CD4+ or CD8+ T cells sorted from blood, sampled in a trial of the OX40 agonist ivuxolimab. All receptors come from an adult with an advanced solid tumor such as melanoma, head and neck, liver or kidney cancer.

CDR3 sequence reads: CASSSTGSTEAFF. The CDR3 nucleotides read TGTGCCAGCAGCTCGACAGGGAGCACTGAAGCTTTCTTT. The V call is TRBV11-1, the J call TRBJ1-1, with TRBD1 matching 7 bases. CDR3 length equals 13 residues. Unmatched junction bases numbered 3, after V lost 4 bases and J lost 4 bases. Germline CDR1 and CDR2: SGHAT and FQDESV (reference sequence).

This clone has more than one count but fewer than ten. The rearrangement links TRBV30 to TRBJ1-6; D ambiguous. The V end lost 0 bases, the J end lost 10 bases, and 13 bases lay between the germline ends. Per germline, CDR1 GTSNPN and CDR2 SVGIG (reference sequence). The length of the CDR3 is 14 residues. CDR3 region: CAWSVIGIGSPLHF. Written as DNA, the CDR3 is TGTGCCTGGAGTGTAATAGGTATTGGGTCACCCCTCCACTTT.

The chain couples TRBV28 to TRBJ2-7; D is uncertain. Germline V gene lookup returns CDR1 MDHEN and CDR2 SYDVKM. V lost 3 bases and J lost 4, with 10 bases in between. The CDR3 length is 13 residues. The CDR3 loop is CASSFAIYYEQYF. In DNA, the CDR3 is TGTGCCAGCAGTTTCGCAATCTATTACGAGCAGTACTTC.

This clone was recorded a few times. This chain links TRBV19 with TRBJ2-2, with 8 bases aligning to TRBD2. Germline V gene data show CDR1 as LNHDA and CDR2 as SQIVND (reference sequence). This CDR3 contains 16 residues. J was trimmed by 5 bases and V by 3 bases; bases with no gene match: 8. The CDR3 protein is CASSMSVGGVTGELFF. The CDR3, as DNA: TGTGCCAGTAGTATGTCGGTCGGGGGGGTTACCGGGGAGCTGTTTTTT.

V and J are TRBV7-8 and TRBJ1-1; D perhaps matches TRBD1 (5 bases). Deletions cut 1 base from V and 10 bases from J, with 19 bases between. The CDR3 totals 15 residues. The germline V gene has CDR1 SGHVS and CDR2 FQNEAQ. The CDR3 here is CASSLGGVLDNPAFF. The CDR3 bases are TGTGCCAGCAGCTTAGGGGGGGTTTTGGACAACCCAGCTTTCTTT.

This clone was recorded once. The rearrangement links TRBV7-9 to TRBJ2-5; a possible D gene is TRBD1 (5 bases). The CDR3 extends over 19 amino acids. The germline gives CDR1 SEHNR, CDR2 FQNEAQ (reference sequence). The ends were cut back, 2 bases at V and 1 base at J, with 23 bases in the middle. CDR3: CASSLPPLGAGPLQETQYF. As DNA, the CDR3 is TGTGCCAGCAGCTTACCCCCCCTGGGTGCAGGGCCCCTCCAAGAGACCCAGTACTTC. Drawing the rest from reference TRBV7-9 and TRBJ2-5, the complete variable domain is DTGVSQNPRHKITKRGQNVTFRCDPISEHNRLYWYRQTLGQGPEFLTYFQNEAQLEKSRLLSDRFSAERPKGSFSTLEIQRTEQGDSAMYLCASSLPPLGAGPLQETQYFGPGTRLLVL.

The rearrangement uses TRBV7-9 and TRBJ2-6, with a tentative D call TRBD1 (6 bases). Between the trimmed V and J ends, which lost 4 bases and 4 bases, there was a span of 20 bases. The CDR3 is 18 amino acids. Germline V gives CDR1 SEHNR, CDR2 FQNEAQ (reference sequence). This chain's CDR3 is CASSSDPGQQAGANVLTF. CDR3 coding DNA: TGTGCCAGCAGCTCTGACCCGGGACAACAGGCCGGGGCCAACGTCCTGACTTTC. The complete variable domain, with remaining parts taken from reference TRBV7-9 and TRBJ2-6, reads DTGVSQNPRHKITKRGQNVTFRCDPISEHNRLYWYRQTLGQGPEFLTYFQNEAQLEKSRLLSDRFSAERPKGSFSTLEIQRTEQGDSAMYLCASSSDPGQQAGANVLTFGAGSRLTVL.

V gene TRBV7-3 combines with J gene TRBJ2-7; D might be TRBD2 (7 bases). The CDR3 has 15 residues. Germline V gene sequence: CDR1 SGHTA, CDR2 FQGTGA. Trimming shortened V by 5 bases and J by 5 bases, and 19 bases separated the two germline ends. The DNA of the CDR3 is TGTGCCAGCAGCGAGTTAGGGGGGGCACTAAACGAGCAGTACTTC. As protein: CASSELGGALNEQYF.